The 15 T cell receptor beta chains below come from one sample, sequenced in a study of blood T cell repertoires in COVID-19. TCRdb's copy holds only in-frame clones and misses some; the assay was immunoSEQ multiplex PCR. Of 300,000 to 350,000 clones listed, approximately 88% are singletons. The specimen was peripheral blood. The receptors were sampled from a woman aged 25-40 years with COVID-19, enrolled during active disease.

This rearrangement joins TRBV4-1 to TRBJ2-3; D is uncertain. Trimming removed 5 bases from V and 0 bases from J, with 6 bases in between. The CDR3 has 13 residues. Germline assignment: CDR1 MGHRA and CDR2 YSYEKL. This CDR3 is CASSGQSTDTQYF. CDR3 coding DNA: TGCGCCAGCAGCGGGCAGAGCACAGATACGCAGTATTTT.

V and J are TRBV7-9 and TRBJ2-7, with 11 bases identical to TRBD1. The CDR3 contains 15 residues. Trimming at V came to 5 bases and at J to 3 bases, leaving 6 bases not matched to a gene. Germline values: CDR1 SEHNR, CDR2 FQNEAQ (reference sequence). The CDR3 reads CASSPGTGGGYEQYF. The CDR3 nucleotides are TGTGCCAGCAGCCCCGGGACAGGGGGAGGCTACGAGCAGTACTTC.

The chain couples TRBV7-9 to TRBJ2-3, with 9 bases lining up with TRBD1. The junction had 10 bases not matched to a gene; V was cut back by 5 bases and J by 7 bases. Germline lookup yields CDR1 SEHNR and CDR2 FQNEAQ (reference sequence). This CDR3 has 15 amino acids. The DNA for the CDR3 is TGTGCCAGCAGCATGGGGGGGACAGGGAAAAATACGCAGTATTTT. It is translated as CASSMGGTGKNTQYF. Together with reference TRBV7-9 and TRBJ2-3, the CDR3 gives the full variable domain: DTGVSQNPRHKITKRGQNVTFRCDPISEHNRLYWYRQTLGQGPEFLTYFQNEAQLEKSRLLSDRFSAERPKGSFSTLEIQRTEQGDSAMYLCASSMGGTGKNTQYFGPGTRLTVL.

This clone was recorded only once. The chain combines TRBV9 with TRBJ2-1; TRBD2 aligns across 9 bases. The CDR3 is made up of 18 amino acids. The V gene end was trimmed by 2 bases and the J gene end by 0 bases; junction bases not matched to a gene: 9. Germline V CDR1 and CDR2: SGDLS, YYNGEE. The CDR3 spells CASSVSGGPVSSYNEQFF. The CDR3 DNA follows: TGTGCCAGCAGCGTTAGCGGGGGCCCGGTGAGCTCCTACAATGAGCAGTTCTTC.

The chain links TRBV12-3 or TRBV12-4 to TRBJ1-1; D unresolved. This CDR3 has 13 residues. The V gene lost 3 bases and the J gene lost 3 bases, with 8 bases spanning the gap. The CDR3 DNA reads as TGTGCCAGCAGTTTTTGGGAGGACACTGAAGCTTTCTTT. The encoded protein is CASSFWEDTEAFF.

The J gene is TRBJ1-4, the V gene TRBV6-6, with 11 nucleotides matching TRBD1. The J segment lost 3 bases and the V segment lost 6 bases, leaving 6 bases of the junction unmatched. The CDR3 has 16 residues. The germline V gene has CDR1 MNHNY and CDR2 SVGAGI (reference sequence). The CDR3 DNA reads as TGTGCCAGCAGAAGGACAGGGGGCGCCTCTAATGAAAAACTGTTTTTT. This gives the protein CASRRTGGASNEKLFF.

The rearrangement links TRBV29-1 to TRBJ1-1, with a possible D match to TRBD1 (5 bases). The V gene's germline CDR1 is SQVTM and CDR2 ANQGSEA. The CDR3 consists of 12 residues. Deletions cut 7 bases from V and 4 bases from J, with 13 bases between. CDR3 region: CSGNWGGTEAFF. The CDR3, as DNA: TGCAGCGGTAACTGGGGGGGCACTGAAGCTTTCTTT.

The chain's CDR3 is CASRPRSSSTDTQYF. Here the CDR3 DNA reads TGTGCCAGCAGACCCCGTAGTTCTAGCACAGATACGCAGTATTTT. The chain is built from TRBV2 and TRBJ2-3; D is undetermined. In germline, CDR1 is SNHLY, CDR2 FYNNEI. V was trimmed by 6 bases and J by 0 bases, leaving 13 bases between them. This CDR3 contains 15 residues.

The CDR3 DNA reads as TGTGCCAGCAGCCTCCGGTCGCCTCCCCTCCACTTT. It specifies CASSLRSPPLHF. This rearrangement joins TRBV13 to TRBJ1-6; no reliable D call. The V gene's germline CDR1 is PRHDT and CDR2 FYEKMQ (reference sequence). The germline V and J ends were trimmed by 5 bases and 13 bases, with 12 bases remaining between them. The CDR3 totals 12 residues.

CDR3 in amino acids: CASSTTTSGGLYNEQFF. CDR3 in DNA: TGCGCCAGCAGCACCACGACTAGCGGGGGGCTTTACAATGAGCAGTTCTTC. V is TRBV4-1 and J is TRBJ2-1; 13 bases match TRBD2. There are 17 residues in the CDR3. With 5 bases clipped from V and 4 bases from J, the junction kept 8 bases outside the gene matches. CDR1 and CDR2 from the germline V gene are MGHRA and YSYEKL.

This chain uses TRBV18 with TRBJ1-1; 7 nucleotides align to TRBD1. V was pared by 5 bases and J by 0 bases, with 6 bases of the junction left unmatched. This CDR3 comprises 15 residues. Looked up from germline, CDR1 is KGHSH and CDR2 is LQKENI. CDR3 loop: CASSSDREVNTEAFF. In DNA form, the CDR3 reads TGTGCCAGCTCATCAGACAGGGAGGTGAACACTGAAGCTTTCTTT.

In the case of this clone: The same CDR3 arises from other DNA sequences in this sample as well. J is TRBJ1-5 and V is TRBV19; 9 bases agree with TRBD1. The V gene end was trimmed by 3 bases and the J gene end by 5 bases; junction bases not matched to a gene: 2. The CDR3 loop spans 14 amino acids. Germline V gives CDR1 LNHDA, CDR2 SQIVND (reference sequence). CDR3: CASSMGQGDQPQHF. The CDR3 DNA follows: TGTGCCAGTAGTATGGGACAGGGTGATCAGCCCCAGCATTTT.

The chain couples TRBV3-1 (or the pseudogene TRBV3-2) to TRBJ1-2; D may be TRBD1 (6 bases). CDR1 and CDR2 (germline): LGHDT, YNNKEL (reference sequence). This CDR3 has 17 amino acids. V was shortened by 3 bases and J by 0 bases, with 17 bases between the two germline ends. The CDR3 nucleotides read TGTGCCAGCAGCCACTCATCTGGGGGCCGAACTAACTATGGCTACACCTTC. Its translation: CASSHSSGGRTNYGYTF.

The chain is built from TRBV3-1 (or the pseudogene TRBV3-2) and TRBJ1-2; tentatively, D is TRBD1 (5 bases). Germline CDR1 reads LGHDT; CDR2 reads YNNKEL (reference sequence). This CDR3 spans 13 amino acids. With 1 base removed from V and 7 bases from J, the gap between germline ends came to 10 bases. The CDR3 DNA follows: TGTGCCAGCAGCCAAGTGGGGGGGAGTGGCTACACCTTC. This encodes CASSQVGGSGYTF.

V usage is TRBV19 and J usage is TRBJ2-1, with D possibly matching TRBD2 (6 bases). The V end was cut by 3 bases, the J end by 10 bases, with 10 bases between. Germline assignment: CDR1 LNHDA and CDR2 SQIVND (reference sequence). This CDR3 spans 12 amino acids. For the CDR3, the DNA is TGTGCCAGTAGTATGGGGGGAGGCGAGCAGTTCTTC. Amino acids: CASSMGGGEQFF.